This T cell receptor beta chain originates from a study of shared clonotypes between healthy human individuals. This clone has only one observation. Within the sample, other DNA sequences also encode this same CDR3. The CDR3 length is 15 residues. Germline lookup yields CDR1 ENHRY and CDR2 SYGVKD. J was trimmed by 3 bases and V by 6 bases; bases with no gene match: 8. Only in-frame clones appear in the TCRdb table, and some are missing; sequencing was by immunoSEQ multiplex PCR. The table has roughly 2.2 million clones, 93% seen once. V usage is TRBV10-3 and J usage is TRBJ2-3, with 8 bases lining up with TRBD1. The sample taken for sequencing was naive CD4+ T cells from PBMCs. Specified subset: CD45RA+ positively selected. This TCR was sampled from a man in his late teens or twenties in good health. Some clones in this sample may be carry-over from other donors' samples. The CDR3 loop reads CAISSGQGGTDTQYF. Here the CDR3 DNA reads TGTGCCATCAGCTCCGGACAGGGAGGTACAGATACGCAGTATTTT.